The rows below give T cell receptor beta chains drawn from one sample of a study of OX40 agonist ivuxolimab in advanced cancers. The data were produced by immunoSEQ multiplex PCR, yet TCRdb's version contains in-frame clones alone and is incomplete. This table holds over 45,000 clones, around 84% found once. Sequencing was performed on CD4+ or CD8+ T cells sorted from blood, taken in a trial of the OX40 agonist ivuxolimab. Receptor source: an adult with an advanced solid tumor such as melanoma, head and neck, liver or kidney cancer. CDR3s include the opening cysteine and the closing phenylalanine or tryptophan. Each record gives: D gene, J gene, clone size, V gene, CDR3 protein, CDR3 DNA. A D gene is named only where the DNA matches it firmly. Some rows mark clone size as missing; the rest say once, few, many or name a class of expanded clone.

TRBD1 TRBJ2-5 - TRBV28 CASSPDRQGQETQYF TGTGCCAGCAGTCCAGACCGACAGGGACAAGAGACCCAGTACTTC
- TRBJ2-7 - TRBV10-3 CAISEGQNRAYEQYF TGTGCCATCAGTGAAGGGCAGAATCGAGCCTACGAGCAGTACTTC
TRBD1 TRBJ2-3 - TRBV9 CASSPRTGGGVADTQYF TGTGCCAGCAGTCCTCGGACAGGAGGCGGTGTTGCAGATACGCAGTATTTT
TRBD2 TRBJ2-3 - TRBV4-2 CASSQASGGRDTQYF TGTGCCAGCAGCCAAGCTAGCGGGGGCCGGGATACGCAGTATTTT
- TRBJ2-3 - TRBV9 CASSVGAGPLGDTQYF TGTGCCAGCAGCGTCGGTGCGGGCCCCCTGGGGGATACGCAGTATTTT
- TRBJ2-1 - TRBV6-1 CASSDYVSEQFF TGTGCCAGCAGTGATTATGTCAGCGAGCAGTTCTTC
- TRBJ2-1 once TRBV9 CASSVSARPYEQFF TGTGCCAGCAGCGTATCCGCTCGCCCCTATGAGCAGTTCTTC
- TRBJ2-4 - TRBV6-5 CASSPNRDRKNIQYF TGTGCCAGCAGCCCGAATCGGGATCGCAAAAACATTCAGTACTTC
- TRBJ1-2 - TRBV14 CASSAQGYGYTF TGTGCCAGCAGCGCACAGGGATATGGCTACACCTTC
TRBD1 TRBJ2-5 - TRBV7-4 CAISHPGQGLETQYF TGTGCCATCAGCCATCCGGGACAGGGCCTAGAGACCCAGTACTTC
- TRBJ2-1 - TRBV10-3 CAISPGSEQFF TGTGCCATCAGCCCCGGGAGTGAGCAGTTCTTC
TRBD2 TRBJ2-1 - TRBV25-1 CASSESRPGLAGDNEQFF TGTGCCAGCAGTGAGAGCAGGCCGGGACTAGCGGGAGACAATGAGCAGTTCTTC
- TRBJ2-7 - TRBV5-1 CASSLGADSTYEQYF TGCGCCAGCAGCTTGGGGGCAGACTCAACCTACGAGCAGTACTTC
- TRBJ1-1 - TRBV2 CASLRYTEAFF TGTGCCAGCCTGAGGTACACTGAAGCTTTCTTT
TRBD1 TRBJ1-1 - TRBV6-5 CASSYAGTANTEAFF TGTGCCAGTAGTTACGCAGGGACAGCGAACACTGAAGCTTTCTTT
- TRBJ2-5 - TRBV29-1 CSVSGQRRETQYF TGCAGCGTTTCCGGACAGAGGAGAGAGACCCAGTACTTC
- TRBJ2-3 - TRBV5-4 CASSSRDKDPDTQYF TGTGCCAGCAGCTCCCGGGACAAAGACCCAGATACGCAGTATTTT
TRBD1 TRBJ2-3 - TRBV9 CASSKQGGTQYF TGTGCCAGCAGCAAACAGGGGGGTACGCAGTATTTT
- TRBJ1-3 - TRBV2 CASSGAQARSGNTIYF TGTGCCAGCAGTGGGGCACAGGCGAGATCTGGAAACACCATATATTTT
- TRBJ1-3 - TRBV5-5 CASSLDGDSGNTIYF TGTGCCAGCAGTCTGGACGGAGACTCTGGAAACACCATATATTTT
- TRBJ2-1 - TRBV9 CASSVASSSYNEQFF TGTGCCAGCAGCGTAGCGTCTAGCTCCTACAATGAGCAGTTCTTC
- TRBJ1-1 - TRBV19 CASSIEEGLGAFF TGTGCCAGTAGTATAGAAGAAGGTTTGGGTGCTTTCTTT
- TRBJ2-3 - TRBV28 CASSLSTDTQYF TGTGCCAGCAGCCTGAGCACAGATACGCAGTATTTT
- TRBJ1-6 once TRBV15 CATSRTGQGSNSPLHF TGTGCCACCAGCAGGACCGGCCAGGGGAGTAATTCACCCCTCCACTTT
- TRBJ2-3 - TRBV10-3 CAISESRHPDTQYF TGTGCCATCAGTGAGTCGAGACACCCGGATACGCAGTATTTT
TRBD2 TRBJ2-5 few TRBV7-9 CASSLESSGTAQYF TGTGCCAGCAGCTTAGAATCTAGCGGGACGGCCCAGTACTTC
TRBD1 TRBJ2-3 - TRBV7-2 CASSRPDRGQPYF TGTGCCAGCAGCCGCCCCGACAGGGGGCAGCCGTATTTT
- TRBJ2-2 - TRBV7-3 CASSSSGNTGELFF TGTGCCAGCAGCTCCTCGGGGAACACCGGGGAGCTGTTTTTT
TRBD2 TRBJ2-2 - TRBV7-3 CASSSGGTGELFF TGTGCCAGCAGCTCGGGGGGCACCGGGGAGCTGTTTTTT